These T cell receptor beta chains were read from a single sample in a study of cytomegalovirus exposure and HLA in healthy donors. The table came from immunoSEQ multiplex PCR; TCRdb's copy has only in-frame clones and leaves some out. In the table there are about 90,000 clones, 70% to 75% of which are singletons. The specimen sequenced was PBMCs. The origin of the receptors is a woman aged 18-30 years in good health and CMV-seropositive. The CDR3 runs from the conserved cysteine through the conserved F or W. The order of the fields is D gene, J gene, clone size, V gene, CDR3 length, CDR3 DNA, CDR3 protein. D genes are given only for firm matches. Expanded clones are given a class, and other clones once, few, many or no size at all.

. | TRBJ1-2 | . | TRBV12-5 | 15 | TGTGCTAGTGGCCCCAACACCCGTTCTAACTATGGCTACACCTTC | CASGPNTRSNYGYTF
. | TRBJ2-3 | . | TRBV5-1 | 15 | TGCGCCAGCAGCTTGGGCACAACCCCCACAGATACGCAGTATTTT | CASSLGTTPTDTQYF
. | TRBJ2-7 | . | TRBV5-1 | 14 | TGCGCCAGCAGTACCCAGAGGGAGGTGGGCGAGCAGTACTTC | CASSTQREVGEQYF
. | TRBJ2-1 | . | TRBV9 | 18 | TGTGCCAGCAGCGCTTCGCCCCCCCACCTGAGCTCCTACAATGAGCAGTTCTTC | CASSASPPHLSSYNEQFF
. | TRBJ1-2 | . | TRBV6-1 | 14 | TGTGCCAGCAAACGCTCAGGGAACCTCTATGGCTACACCTTC | CASKRSGNLYGYTF
. | TRBJ1-2 | . | TRBV7-9 | 16 | TGTGCCAGCAGCCAAGATGAGGAGGTGGGGGGTGATGGCTACACCTTC | CASSQDEEVGGDGYTF
TRBD2 | TRBJ2-5 | . | TRBV5-1 | 17 | TGCGCCAGCAGCTTGGGAGCTAGCGGGAGGGCCTGGGAGACCCAGTACTTC | CASSLGASGRAWETQYF
TRBD1 | TRBJ2-7 | . | TRBV27 | 14 | TGTGCCAGCAGTTTAGCGGGACAGGGTTACGAGCAGTACTTC | CASSLAGQGYEQYF
TRBD2 | TRBJ2-1 | . | TRBV6-6 | 16 | TGTGCCAGCAGCTTAGACTTAACTAGCGCCTACAATGAGCAGTTCTTC | CASSLDLTSAYNEQFF
TRBD1 | TRBJ2-7 | . | TRBV18 | 15 | TGTGCCAGCTCACCTGCCGGACAGGGGGCCTACGAGCAGTACTTC | CASSPAGQGAYEQYF
. | TRBJ2-3 | . | TRBV4-1 | 15 | TGCGCCAGCAGCCAAGATCGCCCTAACACAGATACGCAGTATTTT | CASSQDRPNTDTQYF
TRBD2 | TRBJ2-1 | . | TRBV7-8 | 16 | TGTGCCAGCAGCTTCGCTAGCGGGAGTGGTTGGAATGAGCAGTTCTTC | CASSFASGSGWNEQFF
TRBD1 | TRBJ1-4 | . | TRBV19 | 13 | TGTGCCAGTCGGGACAGGGGTATCGAAAAACTGTTTTTT | CASRDRGIEKLFF
TRBD1 | TRBJ1-1 | . | TRBV6-6 | 14 | TGTGCCAGCGGGACAGGGGGCGCGAACACTGAAGCTTTCTTT | CASGTGGANTEAFF
. | TRBJ2-1 | once | TRBV7-9 | 17 | TGTGCCAGCAGCCCTAGTATCGACCCGCTCCCTGCCAATGAGCAGTTCTTC | CASSPSIDPLPANEQFF
. | TRBJ1-1 | . | TRBV4-1 | 13 | TGCGCTAGCAGCGACAGGAGAAACACTGAAGCTTTCTTT | CASSDRRNTEAFF
TRBD1 | TRBJ2-2 | . | TRBV5-3 | 17 | TGTGCCAGAAGCCCGGGGACAGGGGAACTCAGCACCGGGGAGCTGTTTTTT | CARSPGTGELSTGELFF
. | TRBJ1-2 | once | TRBV20-1 | 8 | TGCAGTGCGGCCGGCTACACCTTC | CSAAGYTF
. | TRBJ2-1 | few | TRBV19 | 14 | TGTGCCAGTAGGCTACGGGACTCATACAATGAGCAGTTCTTC | CASRLRDSYNEQFF
. | TRBJ2-7 | once | TRBV2 | 12 | TGTGCCAGCAGTCCGTCGGGATACGAGCAGTACTTC | CASSPSGYEQYF
TRBD2 | TRBJ2-7 | . | TRBV7-8 | 18 | TGTGCCAGCAGCTTAGATCGGGGGGGCGGGGGGAGCTCCTACGAGCAGTACTTC | CASSLDRGGGGSSYEQYF
. | TRBJ2-5 | few | TRBV7-6 | 15 | TGTGCCAGCAGCTTAGGGCGTCCCCAGGGGGAGACCCAGTACTTC | CASSLGRPQGETQYF
TRBD2 | TRBJ2-3 | . | TRBV5-1 | 15 | TGCGCCAGCAGCTTGGCTAGCGGGGCCTCCGTGGAGCAGTATTTT | CASSLASGASVEQYF
. | TRBJ2-2 | once | TRBV7-9 | 13 | TGTGCCAGCCGCCTAATGAACACCGGGGAGCTGTTTTTT | CASRLMNTGELFF
TRBD1 | TRBJ1-6 | . | TRBV27 | 19 | TGTGCCAGCAGTTTATCCCCCTCACTCGGGACAGGGAGGGCTTCACCCCTCCACTTT | CASSLSPSLGTGRASPLHF
. | TRBJ2-3 | . | TRBV21-1 | 17 | TGTGCCAGCAGCTTGCGGGCGGACAGGGGGACGGCGGATACGCAGTATTTT | CASSLRADRGTADTQYF
. | TRBJ2-7 | . | TRBV29-1 | 11 | TGCAGCTACCAGTGGTTCTACGAGCAGTACTTC | CSYQWFYEQYF
. | TRBJ2-7 | . | TRBV6-1 | 13 | TGTGCCACCAAGGACTTCAGCTCCTACGAGCAGTACTTC | CATKDFSSYEQYF
TRBD1 | TRBJ1-5 | . | TRBV27 | 17 | TGTGCCAGCAGTTTAGGACAGGGGATATATAGCAATCAGCCCCAGCATTTT | CASSLGQGIYSNQPQHF
. | TRBJ1-6 | . | TRBV10-3 | 16 | TGTGCCATCAGTGGTGGCTCAAGCTCCTATAATTCACCCCTCCACTTT | CAISGGSSSYNSPLHF
TRBD1 | TRBJ1-6 | . | TRBV9 | 15 | TGTGCCAGCAGCCCGAGAGGACAGGGGGACTCACCCCTCCACTTT | CASSPRGQGDSPLHF
. | TRBJ2-1 | . | TRBV6-5 | 14 | TGTGCCAGCAGTTACCGCGGGCGATACAATGAGCAGTTCTTC | CASSYRGRYNEQFF
. | TRBJ1-4 | . | TRBV18 | 16 | TGTGCCAGCTCACCCTCCACCGAGCCGATTAATGAAAAACTGTTTTTT | CASSPSTEPINEKLFF
. | TRBJ1-3 | . | TRBV9 | 13 | TGTGCCAGCAGCGCAAGGGGTGGGAACACCATATATTTT | CASSARGGNTIYF
. | TRBJ1-2 | . | TRBV5-6 | 14 | TGTGCCAGCAGCTTGGGACAGTCCAGTTATGGCTACACCTTC | CASSLGQSSYGYTF
TRBD2 | TRBJ2-7 | . | TRBV5-1 | 17 | TGCGCCAGCAGCTTGGTTGGTAGCGGGGGGGCCTTCTACGAGCAGTACTTC | CASSLVGSGGAFYEQYF
. | TRBJ1-1 | once | TRBV6-5 | 12 | TGTGCCAGCAGTTACGGGAGAACTGAAGCTTTCTTT | CASSYGRTEAFF
TRBD2 | TRBJ2-3 | . | TRBV11-2 | 15 | TGTGCCAGCAGCTTACCGGGACTAGGGAGAGATACGCAGTATTTT | CASSLPGLGRDTQYF
TRBD1 | TRBJ1-4 | . | TRBV7-9 | 16 | TGTGCCAGCAGCTCCAACAGGGGACTCGAGGAAGAAAAACTGTTTTTT | CASSSNRGLEEEKLFF
TRBD1 | TRBJ2-7 | . | TRBV7-9 | 14 | TGTGCCAGCAGCCCAAGGGACAGAATCTACGAGCAGTACTTC | CASSPRDRIYEQYF
TRBD1 | TRBJ2-4 | . | TRBV5-5 | 14 | TGTGCCAGCAGCTACTCCGACAGGGGGGACATTCAGTACTTC | CASSYSDRGDIQYF
. | TRBJ1-3 | . | TRBV9 | 17 | TGTGCCAGCAGCGAGTTACCGGACAGTTCCCCTGGAAACACCATATATTTT | CASSELPDSSPGNTIYF
TRBD2 | TRBJ2-1 | few | TRBV11-2 | 17 | TGTGCCAGCAGCTCCCGACTAGCGGGGGGGCAGAACAATGAGCAGTTCTTC | CASSSRLAGGQNNEQFF
TRBD2 | TRBJ2-3 | . | TRBV10-3 | 15 | TGTGCCACAGACCCTGCCGCGGGGGGCACAGATACGCAGTATTTT | CATDPAAGGTDTQYF
TRBD1 | TRBJ2-7 | . | TRBV30 | 14 | TGTGCCTGGGGACCGGGACAGGGACCCTACGAGCAGTACTTC | CAWGPGQGPYEQYF
. | TRBJ1-1 | few | TRBV5-4 | 13 | TGTGCCAGCAGCTTAAGGGGTGGCACTGAAGCTTTCTTT | CASSLRGGTEAFF
. | TRBJ1-4 | . | TRBV4-2 | 14 | TGTGCCAGCAGCCCGGGGACAACTAATGAAAAACTGTTTTTT | CASSPGTTNEKLFF
. | TRBJ2-1 | . | TRBV27 | 15 | TGTGCCAGCAAGGAATTGAGCGGACCTTACAATGAGCAGTTCTTC | CASKELSGPYNEQFF
TRBD1 | TRBJ1-2 | . | TRBV4-3 | 15 | TGCGCCAGCAGCAAAACAGGGGACTTTGGCTATGGCTACACCTTC | CASSKTGDFGYGYTF
TRBD1 | TRBJ1-6 | . | TRBV5-6 | 15 | TGTGCCAGCAGTCCCGAGGGACAGGGAAATTCACCCCTCCACTTT | CASSPEGQGNSPLHF
TRBD1 | TRBJ2-7 | . | TRBV7-9 | 16 | TGTGCCAGCAGCGAAACAGGGGCCGGGTCATCCTACGAGCAGTACTTC | CASSETGAGSSYEQYF
. | TRBJ2-5 | . | TRBV29-1 | 13 | TGCAGCGTAGACCCCAGGGGCTGGGAGACCCAGTACTTC | CSVDPRGWETQYF
. | TRBJ1-2 | . | TRBV5-4 | 16 | TGTGCCAGCAGCTCGCCGGGCCGAGAGGGTAGCTATGGCTACACCTTC | CASSSPGREGSYGYTF
. | TRBJ1-4 | few | TRBV6-5 | 14 | TGTGCCAGCAGAGCCACCTGGTCTAGAGAAAAACTGTTTTTT | CASRATWSREKLFF
. | TRBJ1-2 | . | TRBV6-5 | 15 | TGTGCCAGCAGTTACTCGTTGGGCACACTCTATGGCTACACCTTC | CASSYSLGTLYGYTF
. | TRBJ2-3 | . | TRBV27 | 13 | TGTGCCAGCAGCCCACAGGGCACAGATACGCAGTATTTT | CASSPQGTDTQYF
TRBD1 | TRBJ1-4 | . | TRBV5-6 | 15 | TGTGCCAGCAGCGTGCTACAGGGGGCGACTGAAAAACTGTTTTTT | CASSVLQGATEKLFF
TRBD1 | TRBJ1-2 | . | TRBV12-5 | 14 | TGTGCTAGTGCCGGGACAGGGGGCGTCTATGGCTACACCTTC | CASAGTGGVYGYTF
TRBD1 | TRBJ1-4 | . | TRBV18 | 14 | TGTGCCAGCTCACCGGGACAGGGGGGTGAAAAACTGTTTTTT | CASSPGQGGEKLFF